A single sample gave rise to the 5 T cell receptor beta chains below, sequenced in a study of blood T cell repertoires in COVID-19 (dated by TCRdb to 2019 to 2021). Library prep was done by the immunoSEQ multiplex PCR assay. Drawn from immuneACCESS, this table holds only the in-frame rearrangements with V and J called that TCRdb kept. Clones are partly lost; checked studies trace under half to an unresolved V gene and leave the rest unexplained. This sample gives approximately 210,000 clones in total; around four fifths of them show up just once. Less than 8% of the sample is held by the ten biggest clonotypes. Sequencing was done on a sample of peripheral blood. The receptors derive from a woman between 45 and 60 years old with active or convalescent COVID-19.

The gene calls are TRBV6-5 and TRBJ1-4, with 10 bases that match TRBD1. Trimming cost V 5 bases and J 8 bases; bases outside gene matches: 8. This CDR3 has 15 amino acids. Germline V lookup: CDR1 MNHEY, CDR2 SVGAGI. CDR3 amino acids: CASSRQGASWEKLFF. The CDR3 region has the DNA TGTGCCAGCAGTCGACAGGGGGCGTCTTGGGAAAAACTGTTTTTT.

This clone was detected only a few times. V usage is TRBV4-1 and J usage is TRBJ1-2; 10 bases match TRBD1. Trimming at V came to 3 bases and at J to 4 bases, leaving 11 bases not matched to a gene. This CDR3 spans 17 amino acids. The germline V gene has CDR1 MGHRA and CDR2 YSYEKL. CDR3 sequence reads: CASSQRIRDRGGYGYTF. The CDR3 region has the DNA TGCGCCAGCAGCCAGCGGATCCGGGACAGGGGCGGCTATGGCTACACCTTC.

The chain is built from TRBV5-1 and TRBJ1-2; D may be TRBD1 (5 bases). V lost 0 bases, J lost 3 bases, and 12 bases lay in between. Germline loops: CDR1 SGHRS, CDR2 YFSETQ. The CDR3 totals 15 residues. The CDR3, as DNA: TGCGCCAGCAGCTTGGAAGGCAGGGCAGACTATGGCTACACCTTC. Its protein product is CASSLEGRADYGYTF.

V gene TRBV5-4 combines with J gene TRBJ1-1; 8 bases are a match to TRBD1. Germline trimming cut 3 bases from V and 5 bases from J; bases unmatched to any gene: 6. CDR3 length: 14 amino acids. Germline CDR1 SGHNT, CDR2 YYREEE (reference sequence). The CDR3, as DNA: TGTGCCAGCAGCTCCCCACAGGGGGGAACTGAAGCTTTCTTT. Encoded protein: CASSSPQGGTEAFF.

The chain is built from TRBV24-1 and TRBJ1-5, with 7 bases that match TRBD1. CDR3 length: 15 amino acids. Germline CDR1 reads KGHDR; CDR2 reads SFDVKD. With 4 bases clipped from V and 2 bases from J, the junction kept 4 bases outside the gene matches. As DNA, the CDR3 is TGTGCCACCAGTGAAGGACAGGTGGGCAATCAGCCCCAGCATTTT. It encodes CATSEGQVGNQPQHF.